The sample holds one count of the clone carrying this TCR beta chain. Its antigen is currently unknown. The V gene lost 3 bases and the J gene lost 0 bases, with 12 bases spanning the gap. The CDR3 contains 16 residues. The V gene's germline CDR1 is KGHSH and CDR2 LQKENI. This sample was taken from a study of T cell repertoires in ileal Crohn's disease. Study information: Median disease duration was around eight years; 35% smoked at surgery. Points from the study as a whole: Endoscopic recurrence occurred in every patient whose clonality exceeded 26.8%.

The table came from immunoSEQ multiplex PCR; TCRdb's copy has only in-frame clones and leaves some out. The sample holds about 4,300 clones, 78% seen once. Eligibility required adulthood, ileal or ileocolonic Crohn's disease and indicated ileocolonic resection. The chain links TRBV18 to TRBJ1-5; no definite D call. The sequenced sample was ileal tissue. The clonotype was recovered from an adult with Crohn's disease. The DNA of the CDR3 is TGTGCCAGCTCACCCGCGGGTAGGGTTAGCAATCAGCCCCAGCATTTT. It translates to CASSPAGRVSNQPQHF.